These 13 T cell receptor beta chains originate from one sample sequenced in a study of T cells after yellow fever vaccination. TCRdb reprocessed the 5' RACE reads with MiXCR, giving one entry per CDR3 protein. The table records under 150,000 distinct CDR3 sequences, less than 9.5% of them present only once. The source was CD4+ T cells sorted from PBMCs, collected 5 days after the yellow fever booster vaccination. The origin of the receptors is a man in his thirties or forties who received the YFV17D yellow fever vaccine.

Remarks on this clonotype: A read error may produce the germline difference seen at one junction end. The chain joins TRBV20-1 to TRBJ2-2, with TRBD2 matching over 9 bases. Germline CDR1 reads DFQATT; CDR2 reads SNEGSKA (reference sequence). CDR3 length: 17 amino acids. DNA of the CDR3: TGCTGTGCTAGTTGGCTAGCGGGACCCAAGGACACCGGGGAGCTGTTTTTT. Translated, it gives CCASWLAGPKDTGELFF.

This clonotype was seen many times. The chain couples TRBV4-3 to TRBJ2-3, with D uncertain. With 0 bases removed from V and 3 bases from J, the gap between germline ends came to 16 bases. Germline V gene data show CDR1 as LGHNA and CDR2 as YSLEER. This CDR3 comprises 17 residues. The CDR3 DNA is TGCGCCAGCAGCCAAGATAGGGCAAGGAGACGGACAGATACGCAGTATTTT. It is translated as CASSQDRARRRTDTQYF.

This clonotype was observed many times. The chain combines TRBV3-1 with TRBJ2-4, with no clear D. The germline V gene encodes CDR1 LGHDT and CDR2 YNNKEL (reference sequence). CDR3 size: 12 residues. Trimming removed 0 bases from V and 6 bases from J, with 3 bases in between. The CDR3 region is CASSQDPNIQYF. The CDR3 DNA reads TGTGCCAGCAGCCAAGATCCAAACATTCAGTACTTC.

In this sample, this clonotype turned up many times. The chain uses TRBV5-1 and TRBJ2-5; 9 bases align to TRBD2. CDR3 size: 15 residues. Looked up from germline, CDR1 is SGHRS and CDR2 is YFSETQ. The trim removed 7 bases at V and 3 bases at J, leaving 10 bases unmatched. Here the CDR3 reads CASWASGTSEETQYF. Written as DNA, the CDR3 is TGCGCCAGCTGGGCTAGCGGGACCTCGGAAGAGACCCAGTACTTC.

CDR3 residues: CASSSRRGGAISYEQYF. The CDR3 DNA is TGTGCCAGCAGTTCGCGACGAGGCGGGGCTATCTCCTACGAGCAGTACTTC. J is TRBJ2-7 and V is TRBV7-8, with a tentative D call TRBD2 (6 bases). CDR1 is SGHVS and CDR2 is FQNEAQ in the germline V gene. Trimming pared 6 bases from V and 0 bases from J, leaving 21 bases between. This CDR3 spans 17 amino acids.

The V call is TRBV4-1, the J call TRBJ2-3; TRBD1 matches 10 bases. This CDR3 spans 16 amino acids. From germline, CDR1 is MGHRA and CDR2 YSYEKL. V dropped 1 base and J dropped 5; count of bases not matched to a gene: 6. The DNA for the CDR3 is TGCGCCAGCAGCCAAGGGGGGACAGGGGCGAAAGATACGCAGTATTTT. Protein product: CASSQGGTGAKDTQYF.

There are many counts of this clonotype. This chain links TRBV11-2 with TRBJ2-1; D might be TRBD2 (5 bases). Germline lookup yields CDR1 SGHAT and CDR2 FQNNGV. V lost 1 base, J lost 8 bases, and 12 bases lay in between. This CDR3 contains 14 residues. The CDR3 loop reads CASSLGGGGHEQFF. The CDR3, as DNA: TGTGCCAGCAGCTTAGGTGGAGGTGGACATGAGCAGTTCTTC.

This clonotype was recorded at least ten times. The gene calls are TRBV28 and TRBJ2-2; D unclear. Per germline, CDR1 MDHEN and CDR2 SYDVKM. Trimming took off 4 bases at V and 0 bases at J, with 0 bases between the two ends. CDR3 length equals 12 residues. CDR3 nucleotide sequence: TGTGCCAGCAGTTCGAACACCGGGGAGCTGTTTTTT. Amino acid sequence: CASSSNTGELFF.

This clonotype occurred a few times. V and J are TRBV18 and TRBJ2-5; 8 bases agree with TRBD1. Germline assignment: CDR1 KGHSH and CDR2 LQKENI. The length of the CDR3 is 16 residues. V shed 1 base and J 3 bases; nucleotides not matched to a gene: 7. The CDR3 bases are TGTGCCAGCTCACCACGTCATCGACAGGGGAAAGAGACCCAGTACTTC. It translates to CASSPRHRQGKETQYF.

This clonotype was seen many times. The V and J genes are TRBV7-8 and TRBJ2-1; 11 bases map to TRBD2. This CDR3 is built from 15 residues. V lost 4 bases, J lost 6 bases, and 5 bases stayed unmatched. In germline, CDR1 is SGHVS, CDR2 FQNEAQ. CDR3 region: CASSWPGLAANEQFF. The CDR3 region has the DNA TGTGCCAGCAGCTGGCCGGGACTAGCGGCCAATGAGCAGTTCTTC.

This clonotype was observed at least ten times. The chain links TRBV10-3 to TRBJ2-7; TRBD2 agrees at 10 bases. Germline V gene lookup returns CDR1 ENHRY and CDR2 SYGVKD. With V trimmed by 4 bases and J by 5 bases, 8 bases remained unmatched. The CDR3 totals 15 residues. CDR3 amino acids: CAISAKAGGFDEQYF. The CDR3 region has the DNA TGTGCCATCAGTGCTAAAGCGGGAGGGTTTGACGAGCAGTACTTC.

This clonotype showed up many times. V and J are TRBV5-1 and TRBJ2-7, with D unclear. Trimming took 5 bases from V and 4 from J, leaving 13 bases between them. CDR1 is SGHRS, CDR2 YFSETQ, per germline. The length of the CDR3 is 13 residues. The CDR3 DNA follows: TGCGCCAGCAGTTCCCTGACTGGTTACGAGCAGTACTTC. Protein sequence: CASSSLTGYEQYF. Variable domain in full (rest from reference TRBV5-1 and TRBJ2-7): KAGVTQTPRYLIKTRGQQVTLSCSPISGHRSVSWYQQTPGQGLQFLFEYFSETQRNKGNFPGRFSGRQFSNSRSEMNVSTLELGDSALYLCASSSLTGYEQYFGPGTRLTVT.

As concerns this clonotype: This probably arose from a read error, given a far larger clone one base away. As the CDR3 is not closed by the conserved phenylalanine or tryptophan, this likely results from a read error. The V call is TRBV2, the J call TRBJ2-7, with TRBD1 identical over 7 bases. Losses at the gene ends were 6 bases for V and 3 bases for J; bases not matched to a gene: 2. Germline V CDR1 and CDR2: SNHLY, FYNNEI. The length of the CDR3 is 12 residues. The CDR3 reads CASSRDSYEQYL. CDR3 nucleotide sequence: TGTGCCAGCAGCCGGGACAGCTACGAGCAGTACCTC.